What follows are 25 T cell receptor beta chains derived from one specimen sequenced in a study of T cell responses to AZD1222 COVID-19 vaccine. Profiling relied on immunoSEQ multiplex PCR, and the TCRdb table lists in-frame clones only, not all of them. The sample lists 90,000 to 100,000 clones, 88% occurring once. The sequencing here drew on peripheral blood, taken on day 0 of AZD1222 vaccination. The source is an adult in good health.

The chain recombines TRBV18 with TRBJ1-1; tentatively, D is TRBD1 (6 bases). The CDR3 sequence is 12 residues long. Germline CDR1 KGHSH, CDR2 LQKENI. V shed 2 bases and J shed 8 bases, with 9 bases lying between them. CDR3 DNA: TGTGCCAGCTCACCAGAAACAGGGGAAGCTTTCTTT. It codes for CASSPETGEAFF.

The gene calls are TRBV15 and TRBJ2-1; the D is unclear. CDR3 length equals 12 residues. Germline loops: CDR1 LNHNV, CDR2 YYDKDF (reference sequence). Trimming stripped 0 bases from V and 11 bases from J, with 8 bases between. The CDR3 reads CATSRDTGQQFF. Written as DNA, the CDR3 is TGTGCCACCAGCAGAGATACCGGTCAGCAGTTCTTC.

The V call is TRBV5-1, the J call TRBJ2-1, with 15 positions matching TRBD2. The CDR3 runs to 15 residues. Germline V gene data show CDR1 as SGHRS and CDR2 as YFSETQ. J was trimmed by 7 bases and V by 3 bases; bases with no gene match: 2. CDR3 sequence reads: CASSWTSGRGNEQFF. Written as DNA, the CDR3 is TGCGCCAGCAGCTGGACTAGCGGGAGGGGGAATGAGCAGTTCTTC.

The rearrangement joins TRBV6-2 or TRBV6-3 to TRBJ2-6; D is undetermined. The V and J ends lost 4 bases and 0 bases respectively, with 7 bases between them. The CDR3 is made up of 15 amino acids. CDR1 is MNHEY, CDR2 SVGEGT, per germline. CDR3 coding DNA: TGTGCCAGCAGTTCGACGGTCTCTGGGGCCAACGTCCTGACTTTC. Translation: CASSSTVSGANVLTF.

The rearrangement uses TRBV28 and TRBJ2-7; the D gene is possibly TRBD1 (5 bases). Looked up from germline, CDR1 is MDHEN and CDR2 is SYDVKM. V shed 7 bases and J shed 5 bases, with 18 bases lying between them. The CDR3 contains 14 residues. The CDR3 loop is CASTPQGELHEQYF. As DNA, the CDR3 is TGTGCCAGCACCCCCCAGGGTGAATTGCACGAGCAGTACTTC.

The chain has TRBV6-5 and TRBJ1-4; 8 nucleotides agree with TRBD1. The germline gives CDR1 MNHEY, CDR2 SVGAGI. This CDR3 has 14 amino acids. V lost 7 bases and J lost 8; bases outside the gene matches: 9. The CDR3 nucleotides read TGTGCCAGCAATTTCGGACAGGGAGGGGAAAAACTGTTTTTT. Translating it yields CASNFGQGGEKLFF.

DNA of the CDR3: TGTGCCTGGAGTGTACAGCTAGTTAATTCACCCCTCCACTTT. Amino acids: CAWSVQLVNSPLHF. The chain uses TRBV30 and TRBJ1-6; D call uncertain. CDR1 is GTSNPN and CDR2 is SVGIG in the germline V gene (reference sequence). V was pared by 0 bases and J by 6 bases, with 9 bases between. The CDR3 extends over 14 amino acids.

The rearrangement uses TRBV7-9 and TRBJ1-1; the match to TRBD1 covers 7 bases. Germline V lookup: CDR1 SEHNR, CDR2 FQNEAQ (reference sequence). V lost 2 bases, J lost 4 bases, and 7 bases stayed unmatched. The CDR3 has 15 amino acids. The CDR3 DNA reads TGTGCCAGCAGCTTAACAAGGGGGCAGACCACTGAAGCTTTCTTT. Translating it yields CASSLTRGQTTEAFF.

V gene TRBV7-9 combines with J gene TRBJ2-1; D is undetermined. CDR1 SEHNR and CDR2 FQNEAQ come from the germline V gene (reference sequence). This CDR3 comprises 15 residues. V lost 6 bases and J lost 2, with 14 bases in between. CDR3 nucleotides: TGTGCCAGCAGTCTAACTGGGGTAGCCTACAATGAGCAGTTCTTC. The encoded protein is CASSLTGVAYNEQFF. Based on the CDR3 plus reference TRBV7-9 and TRBJ2-1, the full variable domain is DTGVSQNPRHKITKRGQNVTFRCDPISEHNRLYWYRQTLGQGPEFLTYFQNEAQLEKSRLLSDRFSAERPKGSFSTLEIQRTEQGDSAMYLCASSLTGVAYNEQFFGPGTRLTVL.

The table lists this clone with a few counts. V and J are TRBV27 and TRBJ1-1; D uncertain. The CDR3 totals 9 residues. V shed 8 bases and J shed 6 bases, with 4 bases lying between them. The V gene's germline CDR1 is MNHEY and CDR2 SMNVEV (reference sequence). The CDR3: CASGPEAFF. Written as DNA, the CDR3 is TGTGCCAGCGGCCCTGAAGCTTTCTTT.

The V and J genes are TRBV12-3 or TRBV12-4 and TRBJ1-1, with 7 bases aligning to TRBD1. The CDR3 loop spans 13 amino acids. After removal of 5 bases from V and 3 bases from J, the junction contained 3 bases not matched to a gene. CDR3 region: CASSVQGYTEAFF. CDR3 in DNA: TGTGCCAGCAGTGTACAGGGGTACACTGAAGCTTTCTTT.

This clone has a handful of counts. The V gene is TRBV4-2, the J gene TRBJ2-2; 13 bases are shared with TRBD2. The V segment lost 2 bases and the J segment 4 bases; nucleotides outside the gene matches: 10. CDR3 size: 19 residues. Germline CDR1 and CDR2: LGHNA and YNFKEQ. The CDR3 loop is CASSQSTSGRAPSTGELFF. In nucleotides, the CDR3 is TGTGCCAGCAGCCAAAGTACTAGCGGGAGGGCCCCGAGCACCGGGGAGCTGTTTTTT.

This clone was seen once. The rearrangement uses TRBV9 and TRBJ1-2; no clear D gene. V lost 3 bases and J 4 bases, leaving 4 bases between the germline ends. Germline V gene lookup returns CDR1 SGDLS and CDR2 YYNGEE. This CDR3 comprises 11 residues. The CDR3 DNA reads as TGTGCCAGCAGCGCGACCTATGGCTACACCTTC. It yields the protein CASSATYGYTF.

This chain uses TRBV5-6 with TRBJ2-3; D is unclear. There are 12 residues in the CDR3. Trimming stripped 4 bases from V and 3 bases from J, with 6 bases between. Germline V gene data show CDR1 as SGHDT and CDR2 as YYEEEE. CDR3 protein: CASSRSTDTQYF. The CDR3 DNA reads as TGTGCCAGCAGCCGATCAACAGATACGCAGTATTTT.

This chain joins TRBV19 and TRBJ1-2; 11 bases map to TRBD1. Germline loops: CDR1 LNHDA, CDR2 SQIVND (reference sequence). The CDR3 sequence is 13 residues long. V was pared by 7 bases and J by 5 bases, with 3 bases of the junction left unmatched. The CDR3 loop reads CASTGTGGYGYTF. CDR3 DNA: TGTGCCAGTACCGGGACAGGGGGATATGGCTACACCTTC.

This chain uses TRBV18 with TRBJ1-4; D is unresolved. The germline V and J ends were trimmed by 3 bases and 8 bases, with 13 bases remaining between them. The germline CDR1 and CDR2 sequences are KGHSH and LQKENI. This CDR3 is 14 amino acids long. This CDR3 reads CASSPGPTREKLFF. The CDR3 DNA sequence: TGTGCCAGCTCACCGGGCCCAACTCGAGAAAAACTGTTTTTT.

This clone was seen only a few times. This chain connects TRBV9 to TRBJ2-5; weak D call: TRBD2 (5 bases). Germline-derived CDR1 and CDR2 are SGDLS and YYNGEE. V was shortened by 0 bases and J by 3 bases, with 15 bases between the two germline ends. This CDR3 has 16 amino acids. CDR3 loop: CASSVGWESNKETQYF. CDR3 sequence (DNA): TGTGCCAGCAGCGTAGGGTGGGAGAGTAACAAAGAGACCCAGTACTTC.

V usage is TRBV10-3 and J usage is TRBJ1-5; 7 bases line up with TRBD1. CDR3 length: 14 amino acids. V shed 3 bases, J shed 11 bases, and the junction held 10 bases outside the gene matches. Germline-derived CDR1 and CDR2 are ENHRY and SYGVKD. CDR3 DNA sequence: TGTGCCATCAGTGAAGACAGGGATCTTGGATCCCAGCATTTT. Amino acid sequence: CAISEDRDLGSQHF.

V is TRBV4-2 and J is TRBJ2-3, with D possibly TRBD1 on 6 matching bases. Germline-derived CDR1 and CDR2 are LGHNA and YNFKEQ. Between the trimmed V and J ends, which lost 1 base and 2 bases, there was a span of 10 bases. This CDR3 has 15 residues. The CDR3 reads CASSQGQAYTDTQYF. The DNA of the CDR3 is TGTGCCAGCAGCCAAGGACAGGCCTACACAGATACGCAGTATTTT.

The J gene is TRBJ1-2, the V gene TRBV12-3 or TRBV12-4; no firm D call. The CDR3 runs 13 residues. The ends were cut back, 2 bases at V and 10 bases at J, with 14 bases in the middle. The CDR3 spells CASSLNSGMDYTF. The CDR3 DNA is TGTGCCAGCAGTTTAAACAGCGGGATGGACTACACCTTC.

The rearrangement joins TRBV7-2 to TRBJ2-5; D possibly uses TRBD1 or TRBD2 (5 bases each). The germline V gene encodes CDR1 SGHTA and CDR2 FQGNSA. This CDR3 spans 15 amino acids. Trimming left V 0 bases short and J 0 bases short, with 8 bases between. CDR3: CASSLAGTYQETQYF. The CDR3 DNA sequence: TGTGCCAGCAGCTTAGCCGGGACGTACCAAGAGACCCAGTACTTC.

The chain is built from TRBV20-1 and TRBJ2-1, with TRBD2 identical over 8 bases. With V trimmed by 3 bases and J by 1 base, 8 bases remained unmatched. The V gene's germline CDR1 is DFQATT and CDR2 SNEGSKA (reference sequence). The CDR3 length is 16 residues. This CDR3 is CSASPSGSGSYNEQFF. Here the CDR3 DNA reads TGCAGTGCTAGTCCCAGCGGGAGTGGGTCCTACAATGAGCAGTTCTTC.

V usage is TRBV28 and J usage is TRBJ1-3; D remains ambiguous. The CDR3 is 18 amino acids. Germline V gives CDR1 MDHEN, CDR2 SYDVKM. Trimming pared 3 bases from V and 4 bases from J, leaving 22 bases between. CDR3 in amino acids: CASSFRSPGKKTGNTIYF. The CDR3 DNA sequence: TGTGCCAGCAGTTTTCGGAGCCCCGGGAAAAAAACGGGAAACACCATATATTTT.

This chain uses TRBV10-3 with TRBJ2-1; TRBD1 matches at 7 bases. This CDR3 spans 14 amino acids. Germline lookup yields CDR1 ENHRY and CDR2 SYGVKD. The junction had 12 bases not matched to a gene; V was cut back by 8 bases and J by 8 bases. The CDR3 nucleotides are TGTGCCATCCAAGGGGGCGCTGGGTTGGATGAGCAGTTCTTC. It encodes CAIQGGAGLDEQFF.

This clone occurred once. The chain employs TRBV4-3 and TRBJ1-2, with 7 nucleotides matching TRBD1. Per germline, CDR1 LGHNA and CDR2 YSLEER. The CDR3 has 16 amino acids. Trimming at V came to 0 bases and at J to 3 bases, leaving 7 bases not matched to a gene. The CDR3 sequence is CASSQETGVYYYGYTF. The CDR3 DNA follows: TGCGCCAGCAGCCAAGAAACAGGGGTATATTACTATGGCTACACCTTC.